This TCR beta chain was recorded in a study of blood T cells in healthy people across ages. On the study more broadly: About one barcoded TCR beta cDNA was captured per two T cells.

The table lists this clonotype with a count of one. What it binds is unknown. A second PCR of roughly 7 to 11 cycles used a sample-barcoded 5' primer and a J-beta primer mix. Every molecule of cDNA carried a tag from a template-switch adaptor with 12 random nucleotides. One entry per CDR3 protein, called by TCRdb with MiXCR from the 5' RACE reads. Of about 640,000 distinct CDR3 sequences listed, around 54% are singletons. Study-wide results and limits: It was held that the diversity estimates obtained from one million T cells were underestimates. Age showed a roughly linear inverse relationship with TCR beta diversity per million T cells.

Germline V gene sequence: CDR1 MRHNA, CDR2 SNTAGT. The CDR3 covers 14 residues. The V segment lost 3 bases and the J segment 10 bases; nucleotides outside the gene matches: 9. Sequenced sample: blood. This receptor was identified in a man aged 60 to 69 in good health. V gene TRBV6-4 combines with J gene TRBJ2-1, with 7 bases fitting TRBD1. This chain's CDR3 is CASSDGLPGGEQFF. CDR3 DNA: TGTGCCAGCAGTGATGGTCTGCCAGGGGGAGAGCAGTTCTTC.